The T cell receptor beta chain under discussion was sequenced for a study of Graves' ophthalmopathy and Graves' hyperthyroidism. This CDR3 region has 14 residues. V shed 2 bases, J shed 0 bases, and the junction held 3 bases outside the gene matches. CDR1 and CDR2 (germline): DFQATT, SNEGSKA (reference sequence). Amplification of TCR beta CDR3 regions used RNA transcripts. Investigators did first-round RT-PCR with HTBI primers, then second-round multiplex PCR. From the multiplex PCR reads, TCRdb called clonotypes with MiXCR, one entry per CDR3 protein. This sample yields over 500,000 distinct CDR3 sequences, of which approximately 21% are seen a single time; approximately 7% belongs to the top ten.

The receptor's source is a woman aged 18-35 years with stable Graves' hyperthyroidism. Some clones in this sample may be carry-over from other donors' samples. Sequencing was performed on peripheral blood. V is TRBV20-1 and J is TRBJ2-7; TRBD2 aligns across 8 bases. The CDR3 bases are TGCAGTGCTAGACCTAGCGGGCGCTCCTACGAGCAGTACTTC. Residues: CSARPSGRSYEQYF.